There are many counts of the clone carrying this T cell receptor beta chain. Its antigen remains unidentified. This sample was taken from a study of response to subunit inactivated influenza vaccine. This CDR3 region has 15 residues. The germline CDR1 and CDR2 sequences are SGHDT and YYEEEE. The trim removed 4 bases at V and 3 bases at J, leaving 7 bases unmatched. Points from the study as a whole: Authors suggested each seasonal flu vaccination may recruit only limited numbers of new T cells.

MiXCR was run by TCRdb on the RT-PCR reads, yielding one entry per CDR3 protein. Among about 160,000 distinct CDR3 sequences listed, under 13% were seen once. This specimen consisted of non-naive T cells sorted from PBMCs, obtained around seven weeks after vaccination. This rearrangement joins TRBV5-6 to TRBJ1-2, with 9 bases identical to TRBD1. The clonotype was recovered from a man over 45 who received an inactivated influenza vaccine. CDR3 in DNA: TGTGCCAGCAGCACACTCACAGGGGGCGACTATGGCTACACCTTC. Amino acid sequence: CASSTLTGGDYGYTF.